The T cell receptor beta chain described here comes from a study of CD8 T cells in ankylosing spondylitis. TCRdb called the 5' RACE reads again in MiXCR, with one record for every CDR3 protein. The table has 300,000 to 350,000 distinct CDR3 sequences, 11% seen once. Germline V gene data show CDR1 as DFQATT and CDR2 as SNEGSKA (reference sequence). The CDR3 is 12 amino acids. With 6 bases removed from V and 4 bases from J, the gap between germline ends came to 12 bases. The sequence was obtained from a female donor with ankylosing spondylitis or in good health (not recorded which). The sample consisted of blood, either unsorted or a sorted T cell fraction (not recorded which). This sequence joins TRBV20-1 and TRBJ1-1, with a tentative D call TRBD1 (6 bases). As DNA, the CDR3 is TGCAGTGCAGAGGGGGGGGCCACTGAAGCTTTCTTT. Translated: CSAEGGATEAFF.